Detailed here is one T cell receptor (beta chain). This sample stems from a study of shared clonotypes between healthy human individuals. Only in-frame clones appear in the TCRdb table, and some are missing; sequencing was by immunoSEQ multiplex PCR. The sample has about 340,000 clones, 73% seen once. The germline V gene encodes CDR1 MNHEY and CDR2 SMNVEV (reference sequence). The CDR3 extends over 15 amino acids. V was shortened by 0 bases and J by 2 bases, with 10 bases between the two germline ends. The chain links TRBV27 to TRBJ2-5; the D is unclear. The sequence was collected from a man aged 30 to 39 in good health. Input material: memory CD4+ T cells sorted from blood. The sample's subset: CD45RA-negative fraction. CDR3 sequence reads: CASSLSGIFQETQYF. Here the CDR3 DNA reads TGTGCCAGCAGTTTATCGGGGATCTTTCAAGAGACCCAGTACTTC.